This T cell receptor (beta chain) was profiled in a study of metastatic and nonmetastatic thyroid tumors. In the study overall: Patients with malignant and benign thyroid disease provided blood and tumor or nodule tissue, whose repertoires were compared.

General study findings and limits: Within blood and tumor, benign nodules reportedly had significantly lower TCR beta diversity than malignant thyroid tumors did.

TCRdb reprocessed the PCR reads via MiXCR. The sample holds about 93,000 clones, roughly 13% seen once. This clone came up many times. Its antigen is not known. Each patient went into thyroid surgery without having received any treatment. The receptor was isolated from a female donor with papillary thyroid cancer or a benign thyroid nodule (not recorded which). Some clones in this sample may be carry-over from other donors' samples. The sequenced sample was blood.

CDR3 in amino acids: CATVSPGAGELFF. For the CDR3, the DNA is TGTGCCACCGTCTCCCCGGGGGCCGGGGAGCTGTTTTTT. This chain links TRBV19 with TRBJ2-2; perhaps TRBD2 as D (6 bases). The germline V gene encodes CDR1 LNHDA and CDR2 SQIVND (reference sequence). Trimming removed 10 bases from V and 6 bases from J, with 15 bases in between. The CDR3 extends over 13 amino acids.